These T cell receptor beta chains were read from a single sample in a study of T-cell memory formation after mild COVID-19. TCRdb processed the 5' RACE reads anew with MiXCR; each CDR3 protein has one entry. The sample holds fewer than 550,000 distinct CDR3 sequences, 20% seen once. The sequencing sample was made of PBMCs or a T cell subset sorted from them (not recorded which). These receptors were obtained from an adult woman who had mild COVID-19 (a few samples of this study predate the infection). Cell type and time point are not known. Both conserved end residues are part of each CDR3. The D gene is left open where the match is weak. Clone size appears in some rows only: once, few, many, or a class for an expanded clone.

j_gene | abundance | v_gene | d_gene | CDR3aa | CDR3nt
TRBJ2-7 | few | TRBV4-1 | - | CASSQVPQDPIYEQYF | TGCGCCAGCAGCCAAGTCCCACAGGATCCAATCTACGAGCAGTACTTC
TRBJ2-1 | few | TRBV9 | - | CASSDSRVNEQFF | TGTGCCAGCAGCGACTCCCGAGTCAATGAGCAGTTCTTC
TRBJ2-5 | few | TRBV10-3 | - | CAISDGRGVETQYF | TGTGCCATCAGTGATGGTCGCGGTGTTGAGACCCAGTACTTC
TRBJ2-2 | many | TRBV5-5 | - | CASSSPSRGRNTGELFF | TGTGCCAGCAGCTCACCCAGCCGGGGGCGAAACACCGGGGAGCTGTTTTTT
TRBJ2-3 | - | TRBV18 | - | CASSPRGTARGTDTQYF | TGTGCCAGCTCACCAAGGGGGACCGCCCGAGGTACAGATACGCAGTATTTT
TRBJ1-5 | - | TRBV12-3/TRBV12-4 | - | CASGLLGDQPQHF | TGTGCCAGCGGCTTATTGGGAGATCAGCCCCAGCATTTT
TRBJ1-6 | - | TRBV20-1 | TRBD1 | CSAPKIRQGLTSYNSPLHF | TGCAGTGCTCCCAAAATTCGACAGGGCCTCACCTCCTATAATTCACCCCTCCACTTT
TRBJ1-2 | - | TRBV7-2 | - | CASSLSSGYNYGYTF | TGTGCCAGCAGCTTAAGTTCTGGTTATAACTATGGCTACACCTTC
TRBJ1-4 | - | TRBV20-1 | - | CSARGTRATNEKLFF | TGCAGTGCTAGAGGGACCAGGGCAACTAATGAAAAACTGTTTTTT
TRBJ1-5 | - | TRBV20-1 | TRBD1 | CSARDSGTGVQPQHF | TGCAGTGCTAGAGATTCCGGGACAGGGGTTCAGCCCCAGCATTTT
TRBJ2-2 | - | TRBV12-3/TRBV12-4 | TRBD2 | CAGGLAGTGELFF | TGTGCCGGCGGACTAGCGGGCACCGGGGAGCTGTTTTTT
TRBJ2-1 | few | TRBV12-3/TRBV12-4 | - | CASSLSSVNEQFF | TGTGCCAGCAGTTTATCTAGCGTCAATGAGCAGTTCTTC
TRBJ2-1 | few | TRBV2 | TRBD2 | CATREGTLNNEQFF | TGTGCCACCCGGGAGGGGACACTAAACAATGAGCAGTTCTTC